This TCR beta chain is drawn from a study of shared clonotypes between healthy human individuals. Study overall: Serving as donors were a couple of women and three men, whose ages spanned 18 to 49.

There were no recent acute infections or vaccinations among the donors, who were healthy HIV-negative adults. Germline trimming cut 6 bases from V and 3 bases from J; bases unmatched to any gene: 15. In germline, CDR1 is LNHDA, CDR2 SQIVND (reference sequence). This CDR3 is built from 18 residues. Splitting of each subset's genomic DNA was done evenly across several immunoSEQ plates. Sequenced by immunoSEQ multiplex PCR; TCRdb stores in-frame clones only, minus some. The profile shows more than 1 million clones, approximately 78% of them singletons. The clonotype originates from a man aged 18 to 30 in good health. Some clones in this sample may be carry-over from other donors' samples. The material sequenced was memory CD4+ T cells from PBMCs. Subset reported: CD45RA-negative fraction. The chain recombines TRBV19 with TRBJ1-1; 11 bases are a match to TRBD1. CDR3 sequence: CASRLGQGAVIGDTEAFF. CDR3 nucleotide sequence: TGTGCCAGTAGGTTAGGACAGGGGGCCGTCATAGGAGACACTGAAGCTTTCTTT.